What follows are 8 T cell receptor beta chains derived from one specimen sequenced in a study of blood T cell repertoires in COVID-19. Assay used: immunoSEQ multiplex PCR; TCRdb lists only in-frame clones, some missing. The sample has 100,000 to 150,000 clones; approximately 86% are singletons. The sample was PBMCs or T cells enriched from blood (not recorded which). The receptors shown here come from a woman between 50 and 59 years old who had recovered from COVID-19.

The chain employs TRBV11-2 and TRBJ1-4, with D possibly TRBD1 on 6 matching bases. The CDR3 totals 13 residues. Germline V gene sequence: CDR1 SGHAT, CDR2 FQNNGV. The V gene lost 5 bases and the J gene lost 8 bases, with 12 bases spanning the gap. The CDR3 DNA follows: TGTGCCAGCAGCCCAGGTACAGGGGAAAAACTGTTTTTT. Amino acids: CASSPGTGEKLFF.

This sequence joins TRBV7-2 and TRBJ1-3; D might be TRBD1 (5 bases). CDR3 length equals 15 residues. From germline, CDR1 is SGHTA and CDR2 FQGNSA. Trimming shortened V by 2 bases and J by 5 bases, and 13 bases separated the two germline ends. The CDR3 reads CASSLNAGRRNTIYF. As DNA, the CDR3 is TGTGCCAGCAGCTTAAACGCAGGGAGGAGAAACACCATATATTTT. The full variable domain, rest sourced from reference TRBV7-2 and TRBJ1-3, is GAGVSQSPSNKVTEKGKDVELRCDPISGHTALYWYRQSLGQGLEFLIYFQGNSAPDKSGLPSDRFSAERTGGSVSTLTIQRTQQEDSAVYLCASSLNAGRRNTIYFGEGSWLTVV.

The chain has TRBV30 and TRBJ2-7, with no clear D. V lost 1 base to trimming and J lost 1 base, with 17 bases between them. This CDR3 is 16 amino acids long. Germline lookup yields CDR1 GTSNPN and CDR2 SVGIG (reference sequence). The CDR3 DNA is TGTGCCTGGAGTGACCCGGTCGGTATGTTTTCCTACGAGCAGTACTTC. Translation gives CAWSDPVGMFSYEQYF.

The CDR3 bases are TGTGCCAGCAGGGAGACCGGGACAGGGATGGGGAGGGGTCAGCCCCAGCATTTT. This codes for CASRETGTGMGRGQPQHF. V is TRBV27 and J is TRBJ1-5, with 9 positions matching TRBD1. This CDR3 is 18 amino acids long. Trimming removed 6 bases from V and 6 bases from J; junction bases left unmatched: 18. The germline V gene has CDR1 MNHEY and CDR2 SMNVEV (reference sequence).

CDR3 nucleotides: TGTGCCAGCAGCTTGTCGGCGGAGAACACTGAAGCTTTCTTT. This codes for CASSLSAENTEAFF. The chain is built from TRBV5-4 and TRBJ1-1; no clear D. V dropped 1 base and J dropped 1 base, with 8 bases sitting between them. This CDR3 region has 14 residues. CDR1 is SGHNT and CDR2 is YYREEE in the germline V gene (reference sequence). Supplemented by reference TRBV5-4 and TRBJ1-1, the full variable domain reads ETGVTQSPTHLIKTRGQQVTLRCSSQSGHNTVSWYQQALGQGPQFIFQYYREEENGRGNFPPRFSGLQFPNYSSELNVNALELDDSALYLCASSLSAENTEAFFGQGTRLTVV.

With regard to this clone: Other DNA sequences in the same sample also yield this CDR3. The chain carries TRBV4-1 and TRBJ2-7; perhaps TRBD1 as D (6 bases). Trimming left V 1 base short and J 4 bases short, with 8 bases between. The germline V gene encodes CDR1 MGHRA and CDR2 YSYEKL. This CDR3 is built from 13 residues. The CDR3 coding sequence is TGCGCCAGCAGCCAAGGACAGGCTTACGAGCAGTACTTC. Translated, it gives CASSQGQAYEQYF.

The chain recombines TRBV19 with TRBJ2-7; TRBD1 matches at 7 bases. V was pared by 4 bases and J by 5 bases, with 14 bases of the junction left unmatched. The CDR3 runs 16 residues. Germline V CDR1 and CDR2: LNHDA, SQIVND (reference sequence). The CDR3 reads CASSTHGPPTGDEQYF. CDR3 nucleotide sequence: TGTGCCAGTAGTACCCATGGGCCCCCCACAGGGGACGAGCAGTACTTC.

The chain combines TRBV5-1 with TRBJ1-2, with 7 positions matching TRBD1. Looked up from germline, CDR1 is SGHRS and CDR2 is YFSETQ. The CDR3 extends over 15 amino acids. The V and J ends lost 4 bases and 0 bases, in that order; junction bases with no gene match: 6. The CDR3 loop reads CASSVTGYTNYGYTF. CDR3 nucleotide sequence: TGCGCCAGCAGCGTGACAGGGTATACTAACTATGGCTACACCTTC.